Listed below are T cell receptor beta chains from one sample, sequenced in a study of healthy donors' naive CD4 and CD8 T cells. TCRdb recomputed calls from the reads with MiXCR, one row per CDR3 protein. This sample has about 180,000 distinct CDR3 sequences; around 74% occur once, and the top ten carry less than 2.5%. The sample comprised naive CD4+ and CD8+ T cells sorted from blood, pooled from several donors. These receptors were obtained from a pool of human donors in good health; the sample pools cells from several healthy donors. CDR3s include the opening cysteine and the closing phenylalanine or tryptophan. Each record gives: CDR3 DNA, CDR3 protein, D gene, J gene, clone size, V gene. D genes are given only for firm matches. A row's size may be missing; if present it is once, few, many or a size class.

TGTGCCAGCAGACCGGGGGGCAGGGGGCCTCCTGGGGCCAACGTCCTGATTTTC | CASRPGGRGPPGANVLIF | NA | TRBJ2-6 | NA | TRBV11-3
TGTGCCAGCAGCTTAGCCCCGGGACTAGCGATAGATACGCAGTATTTT | CASSLAPGLAIDTQYF | TRBD2 | TRBJ2-3 | NA | TRBV11-1
TGTGCCAGCAGTGAACTGGACGTTAGCGGGACCGAGCAGTACTTC | CASSELDVSGTEQYF | TRBD2 | TRBJ2-7 | NA | TRBV6-1
TGTGCCAGCAGTTATTGGACAGATTACAATGAGCAGTTCTTC | CASSYWTDYNEQFF | NA | TRBJ2-1 | NA | TRBV6-2/TRBV6-3
TGTGCCAGCAGTGAAAGACAGGGACACCAGCCCCAGCATTTT | CASSERQGHQPQHF | TRBD1 | TRBJ1-5 | NA | TRBV2
TGTGCCAGCAGTTTCCATGAGCAGTTCTTC | CASSFHEQFF | NA | TRBJ2-1 | NA | TRBV12-3/TRBV12-4
TGTGCCAGTACCACAGGGTTACCCTACAATGAGCAGTTCTTC | CASTTGLPYNEQFF | NA | TRBJ2-1 | once | TRBV19
TGTGCCAGCAGTGGCCCCGGACAGGTGTCTGGGGCCAACGTCCTGACTTTC | CASSGPGQVSGANVLTF | TRBD1 | TRBJ2-6 | few | TRBV6-5
TGCAGCGTTGTCCAGGGAGAGGAAAAACTGTTTTTT | CSVVQGEEKLFF | NA | TRBJ1-4 | NA | TRBV29-1
TGTGCCAGCAGCTTAGGGTCGGGCAATCAGCCCCAGCATTTT | CASSLGSGNQPQHF | NA | TRBJ1-5 | NA | TRBV6-2/TRBV6-3
TGCAGCGCCCGGGACATTGAAGCTTTCTTT | CSARDIEAFF | NA | TRBJ1-1 | NA | TRBV29-1
TGTGCCAGCAGCTTGGGGCGGGTGGATCAGCGAGCTTTCTTT | CASSLGRVDQRAFF | NA | TRBJ1-1 | NA | TRBV5-8
TGTGCCAGCTCTTCCCGGGGAAGCCAGCCCCAGCATTTT | CASSSRGSQPQHF | NA | TRBJ1-5 | NA | TRBV28
TGTGCCAGCAGCCAAGATTCAACAGATACGCAGTATTTT | CASSQDSTDTQYF | NA | TRBJ2-3 | few | TRBV14
TGCAGCGTTGTTGACTCTCTCGGGACTGAAGCTTTCTTT | CSVVDSLGTEAFF | NA | TRBJ1-1 | NA | TRBV29-1
TGTGCCAGCAGCCTCTTAGGACTCGTTTCTGATACGCAGTATTTT | CASSLLGLVSDTQYF | NA | TRBJ2-3 | NA | TRBV6-2/TRBV6-3
TGTGCCAGCGGACTGACAGGAGGGAACACTGAAGCTTTCTTT | CASGLTGGNTEAFF | NA | TRBJ1-1 | NA | TRBV6-1
TGTGCCACGCGAGGGGGGTCCTACGAGCAGTACTTC | CATRGGSYEQYF | NA | TRBJ2-7 | NA | TRBV6-5
TGTGCCAGCAGAAGGGACTCGCACCAAGAGACCCAGTACTTC | CASRRDSHQETQYF | NA | TRBJ2-5 | once | TRBV6-1
TGCAGCGTCTCCACCTTAGGAGGGGACGGAAACACCATATATTTT | CSVSTLGGDGNTIYF | NA | TRBJ1-3 | NA | TRBV29-1
TGTGCCAGCAGCTTATGGTCCCCGCGCGATGAGCAGTTCTTC | CASSLWSPRDEQFF | NA | TRBJ2-1 | NA | TRBV13
TGTGCCAGCAGCTTGGCCTTGGGGACTGGAAACACCATATATTTT | CASSLALGTGNTIYF | NA | TRBJ1-3 | few | TRBV5-5
TGTGCCAGCAGTCAGAGGGAGCGATATGGCTACACCTTC | CASSQRERYGYTF | NA | TRBJ1-2 | once | TRBV6-2/TRBV6-3
TGTGCCAGCAGCTTAGCGTCCAGACAGGGGGTTACCACTGAAGCTTTCTTT | CASSLASRQGVTTEAFF | TRBD1 | TRBJ1-1 | NA | TRBV7-8
TGTGCCAGTAGTTTACAGATCAATGAGCAGTTCTTC | CASSLQINEQFF | NA | TRBJ2-1 | NA | TRBV19
TGTGCCAGCAGTCGACGGACTAGCGGGGGCTCGTTGTATACGCAGTATTTT | CASSRRTSGGSLYTQYF | TRBD2 | TRBJ2-3 | NA | TRBV27
TGTGCCAGTAGATCTTTGATCAATGAGCAGTTCTTC | CASRSLINEQFF | NA | TRBJ2-1 | NA | TRBV19
TGCAGTGCTAGACCCCCGGGCTACGGCTCGAACACTGAAGCTTTCTTT | CSARPPGYGSNTEAFF | NA | TRBJ1-1 | NA | TRBV20-1
TGTGCCAGTAGTATATCGGTACAACAGTTACTAGCCAAAAACATTCAGTACTTC | CASSISVQQLLAKNIQYF | NA | TRBJ2-4 | NA | TRBV19
TGCGCCAGCAGCTTGGGTTACCAGGGAGTAGCGAATACGCAGTATTTT | CASSLGYQGVANTQYF | NA | TRBJ2-3 | NA | TRBV5-1
TGCAGCGTAGCTCCGGGACAGGCCTACGAGCAGTACTTC | CSVAPGQAYEQYF | TRBD1 | TRBJ2-7 | NA | TRBV29-1
TGTGCCAGCAGTTTAAATATCGGACCGACGAACTATGGCTACACCTTC | CASSLNIGPTNYGYTF | NA | TRBJ1-2 | NA | TRBV12-3/TRBV12-4
TGCAGCGTTCCGGCAGGGACATTGGGATTAGCCGGATTT | CSVPAGTLGLAGF | NA | TRBJ1-4 | NA | TRBV29-1
TGTGCCAGCAGTCGAGGCAGCTCGGACTATGGCTACACCTTC | CASSRGSSDYGYTF | NA | TRBJ1-2 | NA | TRBV25-1
TGTGCCATCAGTGAGGGGCATAGCGCTGCGAACACCGGGGAGCTGTTTTTT | CAISEGHSAANTGELFF | NA | TRBJ2-2 | few | TRBV10-3
TGTGCCAGCAGTGTGCGGGCGGGATCGGTAGATACGCAGTATTTT | CASSVRAGSVDTQYF | NA | TRBJ2-3 | NA | TRBV2
TGTGCCAGCAGTTACTCGAGGGTAGAAAGGCAAGAGACCCAGTACTTC | CASSYSRVERQETQYF | NA | TRBJ2-5 | NA | TRBV6-2/TRBV6-3
TGCAGCGTTGAAGGGGGCGACAGGGGCCCAAGCTATGGCTACACCTTC | CSVEGGDRGPSYGYTF | TRBD1 | TRBJ1-2 | NA | TRBV29-1
NA | CASSFGPGAYNEQFF | NA | TRBJ2-1 | NA | TRBV11-2
TGTGCCAGTAGTATCACAGGGCCAGATACGCAGTATTTT | CASSITGPDTQYF | NA | TRBJ2-3 | NA | TRBV19
TGTGCCAGCAGCCAGGTGAGACAGCCCCAGCATTTT | CASSQVRQPQHF | NA | TRBJ1-5 | NA | TRBV7-9
TGCAGTGCTAGAGCCGGAGGTGTGGGAGATACGCAGTATTTT | CSARAGGVGDTQYF | NA | TRBJ2-3 | once | TRBV20-1
TGTGCCAGTAGTATGGACAGGACGCAAGAGACCCAGTACTTC | CASSMDRTQETQYF | TRBD1 | TRBJ2-5 | NA | TRBV19
TGCAGCGTTGCAGTAAACAATGAGCAGTTCTTC | CSVAVNNEQFF | NA | TRBJ2-1 | few | TRBV29-1
TGTGCCTGGAGCCTAGGAGTGGGCACTGAAGCTTTCTTT | CAWSLGVGTEAFF | NA | TRBJ1-1 | few | TRBV30
TGTGCCTGGAGTGTGGTAGGGGCAGGAAACACCATATATTTT | CAWSVVGAGNTIYF | NA | TRBJ1-3 | NA | TRBV30
TGTGCCAGCAGACTAGCAGATTACAATGAGCAGTTCTTC | CASRLADYNEQFF | NA | TRBJ2-1 | few | TRBV6-5
TGCAGCGTTGACTGGCCTGAAGCTTTCTTT | CSVDWPEAFF | NA | TRBJ1-1 | once | TRBV29-1
TGCAGCGTTCGGGGCGATGAGCAGTTCTTC | CSVRGDEQFF | NA | TRBJ2-1 | once | TRBV29-1
TGCAGCGTTACCGGGACTCCCGTCCACGAGCAGTACTTC | CSVTGTPVHEQYF | NA | TRBJ2-7 | NA | TRBV29-1
TGTGCCAGCAGCTTAGTTGACAGGCCTTCCTACGAGCAGTACTTC | CASSLVDRPSYEQYF | NA | TRBJ2-7 | NA | TRBV7-9
TGCAGCGTTGAAGAGGACGGGAGGGTTGGAGAGACCCAGTACTTC | CSVEEDGRVGETQYF | TRBD2 | TRBJ2-5 | few | TRBV29-1
TGCAGTGCTAGAGATCGGGACTCAGGCTACGAGCAGTACTTC | CSARDRDSGYEQYF | NA | TRBJ2-7 | NA | TRBV20-1